The 11 T cell receptor beta chains reported below all come from one sample, sequenced in a study of lymphopenia after photon versus proton radiotherapy. Assay used: immunoSEQ multiplex PCR; TCRdb lists only in-frame clones, some missing. The table has about 83,000 clones, about 86% seen once. The material sequenced was peripheral blood, taken from a patient treated with proton-based radiotherapy. The receptors come from a man in his sixties with pancreatic cancer.

This clone was observed once. The chain links TRBV11-1 to TRBJ1-2, with 10 positions matching TRBD1. This CDR3 has 18 amino acids. V lost 4 bases and J lost 5; bases outside the gene matches: 16. Germline lookup yields CDR1 SGHAT and CDR2 FQDESV (reference sequence). As DNA, the CDR3 is TGTGCCAGCAGCTCCCCCCGGGACAGGGGCCAGAAAGAATATGGCTACACCTTC. Protein sequence: CASSSPRDRGQKEYGYTF. The full variable domain, rest sourced from reference TRBV11-1 and TRBJ1-2, is EAEVAQSPRYKITEKSQAVAFWCDPISGHATLYWYRQILGQGPELLVQFQDESVVDDSQLPKDRFSAERLKGVDSTLKIQPAELGDSAMYLCASSSPRDRGQKEYGYTFGSGTRLTVV.

This rearrangement joins TRBV5-1 to TRBJ2-7, with D possibly TRBD2 on 5 matching bases. The CDR3 totals 14 residues. Germline-derived CDR1 and CDR2 are SGHRS and YFSETQ. V was pared by 2 bases and J by 5 bases, with 14 bases between. The DNA for the CDR3 is TGCGCCAGCAGCTTCTACGGGAATGCCAACGAGCAGTACTTC. Translated: CASSFYGNANEQYF.

To note about this clone: The same CDR3 is also encoded by other DNA sequences in this sample. The gene calls are TRBV5-1 and TRBJ2-3; D call uncertain. CDR1 SGHRS and CDR2 YFSETQ come from the germline V gene. The CDR3 is made up of 13 amino acids. V lost 4 bases and J lost 2, with 8 bases in between. Here the CDR3 DNA reads TGCGCCAGCAGCGCCGGGTCCACAGATACGCAGTATTTT. Translated, it gives CASSAGSTDTQYF.

This clone was seen only a few times. V usage is TRBV28 and J usage is TRBJ1-2, with D maybe TRBD1 (5 bases). The CDR3 is 11 residues long. Trimming removed 7 bases from V and 4 bases from J, with 7 bases in between. Per germline, CDR1 MDHEN and CDR2 SYDVKM. The CDR3 spells CASKGSYGYTF. CDR3 DNA: TGTGCCAGCAAGGGGAGCTATGGCTACACCTTC.

The chain links TRBV28 to TRBJ2-3; TRBD2 aligns across 9 bases. The CDR3 has 20 residues. The J segment lost 5 bases and the V segment lost 6 bases, leaving 24 bases of the junction unmatched. Looked up from germline, CDR1 is MDHEN and CDR2 is SYDVKM. CDR3 nucleotide sequence: TGTGCCAGCAGGGGCCGACAGGGTGGACGGCGGGAGGGCCGCGGAGATACGCAGTATTTT. Residues: CASRGRQGGRREGRGDTQYF.

The chain uses TRBV6-5 and TRBJ2-5; perhaps TRBD2 as D (6 bases). The CDR3 sequence is 16 residues long. Trimming took 0 bases from V and 1 from J, leaving 12 bases between them. Germline loops: CDR1 MNHEY, CDR2 SVGAGI. DNA of the CDR3: TGTGCCAGCAGTTACTCCGGTAGCGGTCCCCAAGAGACCCAGTACTTC. It is translated as CASSYSGSGPQETQYF.

Of note for this clone: Other nucleotide sequences from this sample produce the same CDR3. The rearrangement joins TRBV6-1 to TRBJ2-1, with 9 positions matching TRBD2. Germline loops: CDR1 MNHNS, CDR2 SASEGT. After removal of 4 bases from V and 7 bases from J, the junction contained 2 bases not matched to a gene. This CDR3 is 13 amino acids long. The CDR3 coding sequence is TGTGCCAGCAGTGTCCTAGCGGGAAATGAGCAGTTCTTC. It codes for CASSVLAGNEQFF.

J is TRBJ2-2 and V is TRBV30; no definite D call. Trimming removed 1 base at V and 6 bases at J, with 12 bases between. CDR3 length equals 14 residues. CDR1 is GTSNPN and CDR2 is SVGIG in the germline V gene (reference sequence). The CDR3 nucleotides are TGTGCCTGGAGTGGGTCGTATAAGCCCGGGGAGCTGTTTTTT. Its protein is CAWSGSYKPGELFF.

This chain links TRBV11-2 with TRBJ2-1; D may be TRBD2 (6 bases). Trimming left V 1 base short and J 5 bases short, with 15 bases between. The CDR3 contains 16 residues. The V gene's germline CDR1 is SGHAT and CDR2 FQNNGV. The CDR3 region has the DNA TGTGCCAGCAGCTTAGGGGCTGGGGGGAGGAACAATGAGCAGTTCTTC. Translation: CASSLGAGGRNNEQFF.

The chain employs TRBV4-2 and TRBJ2-5; 11 nucleotides line up with TRBD2. Germline V gene lookup returns CDR1 LGHNA and CDR2 YNFKEQ. Trimming took 0 bases from V and 5 from J; bases not matched to a gene: 5. There are 16 residues in the CDR3. The CDR3 region is CASSQDRASGRETQYF. As DNA, the CDR3 is TGTGCCAGCAGCCAAGATCGGGCTAGCGGGAGGGAGACCCAGTACTTC.

By sample share, this clone is medium-sized. This chain connects TRBV6-1 to TRBJ2-7, with TRBD1 matching 8 bases. The CDR3 is 14 amino acids. The germline gives CDR1 MNHNS, CDR2 SASEGT. V gave up 4 bases and J gave up 5 bases; unmatched junction bases: 7. CDR3 in DNA: TGTGCCAGCAGTGTCGACAGGGGTCCGGACGAGCAGTACTTC. Its translation: CASSVDRGPDEQYF.